The present TCR beta chain was sequenced within a study of shared clonotypes between healthy human individuals. Across the whole study: The cohort had two women and a few men, ages 18 to 49. Study-level findings and limits: Clonotype sharing among donors, it was expected, would be affected by sequencing depth.

Terminally differentiated effector memory CD45RA+ cells were excluded by CCR7 positive selection of CD45RO-negative cells. Profiling relied on immunoSEQ multiplex PCR, and the TCRdb table lists in-frame clones only, not all of them. The table records under 700,000 clones, roughly 95% of them present only once. Germline lookup yields CDR1 MNHNS and CDR2 SASEGT. V lost 1 base to trimming and J lost 4 bases, with 13 bases between them. The CDR3 has 15 residues. Of note for this clone: Antigen unknown.

This chain links TRBV6-1 with TRBJ2-5; D may be TRBD2 (6 bases). The receptor's source is a woman in her thirties in good health. The sequencing sample was made of naive CD8+ T cells sorted from blood. CDR3 coding DNA: TGTGCCAGCAGTGAAGGGTGGCGGGATCGAGAGACCCAGTACTTC. It encodes CASSEGWRDRETQYF.